This T cell receptor beta chain was captured in a study of T cells in Graves' hyperthyroidism and ophthalmopathy. Study results and limitations: Blood also carried most thyroid clonotypes expanded above 0.001. By a 13 V-J model, ophthalmopathy was set apart from stable hyperthyroidism.

Amplified TCR beta CDR3 regions came from RNA transcripts. The TCR CDR3 was amplified in a first-round RT-PCR using the HTBI primer set. One entry per CDR3 protein, called by TCRdb with MiXCR from the multiplex PCR reads. The sample lists about 720,000 distinct CDR3 sequences; roughly 15% were seen once. J gave up 3 bases and V 2 bases, and 9 bases lay outside the gene matches. CDR1 and CDR2 from the germline V gene are MNHEY and SVGAGI. The CDR3 covers 16 residues. On this clonotype itself: Its antigen is not identified.

Recently diagnosed hyperthyroidism of less than 2 months' duration affected patients aged 18 to 65. About 10 ml of fresh peripheral blood supplied the PBMCs. V and J are TRBV6-5 and TRBJ2-7, with TRBD2 identical over 8 bases. This sequence was found in a man in his late teens or twenties with Graves' hyperthyroidism. The sample comprised blood. The CDR3 loop is CASSYRGVAGRYEQYF. The CDR3 DNA is TGTGCCAGCAGTTACCGGGGGGTAGCGGGACGCTACGAGCAGTACTTC.